This T cell receptor beta chain is from a study of cytomegalovirus exposure and HLA in healthy donors. To note about this clone: Its antigen is undetermined.

Study-wide points: As immune exposure information, only CMV serostatus was available. Analyses of presence and absence presupposed an approximately uniform sequencing depth across donors. Later analysis identified a missense DCLRE1C variant that was linked to TCR beta V- and J-gene trimming.

PCR was performed using 60 Vbeta and 13 Jbeta primers. Some clones are missing from TCRdb's copy, which holds only in-frame ones; the method was immunoSEQ multiplex PCR. The sample gives around 150,000 clones, roughly three quarters of which show up once; 2.2% is in the top ten. Sequencing was performed on PBMCs. The receptor was derived from a man aged 30 to 39 in good health and CMV-seronegative.

The CDR3 DNA reads as TGTGCCAGCAGCGTATCGGGGGCTAACTATGGCTACACCTTC. It encodes CASSVSGANYGYTF. The rearrangement links TRBV9 to TRBJ1-2; maybe TRBD1 (5 bases). There are 14 residues in the CDR3. The V gene's germline CDR1 is SGDLS and CDR2 YYNGEE. The ends were cut back, 1 base at V and 0 bases at J, with 7 bases in the middle. Variable domain in full (rest from reference TRBV9 and TRBJ1-2): DSGVTQTPKHLITATGQRVTLRCSPRSGDLSVYWYQQSLDQGLQFLIQYYNGEERAKGNILERFSAQQFPDLHSELNLSSLELGDSALYFCASSVSGANYGYTFGSGTRLTVV.